This T cell receptor (beta chain) is drawn from a study of human T cells and chemical hapten exposure. This clonotype was observed a handful of times. Its matching antigen is unknown. Using its own MiXCR run on the RACE reads, TCRdb lists one record per CDR3 protein. This table has tens of thousands of distinct CDR3 sequences, 9% to 12% appearing once. Stated time point: patch test 2, 6 weeks after DPC sensitization. Stated treatment: therapeutic diphenylcyclopropenone sensitization with weekly scalp DPC. CDR3 length equals 14 residues. V dropped 5 bases and J dropped 3 bases, with 10 bases sitting between them. Germline loops: CDR1 MRHNA, CDR2 SNTAGT. General study results and limits: Correlating positively with patch test score were the PT1 expanded TCR counts.

The V gene is TRBV6-4, the J gene TRBJ2-2; no clear D gene. This material consisted of whole blood, taken in connection with sensitization to the hapten diphenylcyclopropenone (DPC). This sequence was found in a woman aged 50 to 60 with alopecia areata. Some clones in this sample may be carry-over from other donors' samples. CDR3 sequence (DNA): TGTGCCAGCAGTCCGCTCATAGACACCGGGGAGCTGTTTTTT. Translated, it gives CASSPLIDTGELFF.